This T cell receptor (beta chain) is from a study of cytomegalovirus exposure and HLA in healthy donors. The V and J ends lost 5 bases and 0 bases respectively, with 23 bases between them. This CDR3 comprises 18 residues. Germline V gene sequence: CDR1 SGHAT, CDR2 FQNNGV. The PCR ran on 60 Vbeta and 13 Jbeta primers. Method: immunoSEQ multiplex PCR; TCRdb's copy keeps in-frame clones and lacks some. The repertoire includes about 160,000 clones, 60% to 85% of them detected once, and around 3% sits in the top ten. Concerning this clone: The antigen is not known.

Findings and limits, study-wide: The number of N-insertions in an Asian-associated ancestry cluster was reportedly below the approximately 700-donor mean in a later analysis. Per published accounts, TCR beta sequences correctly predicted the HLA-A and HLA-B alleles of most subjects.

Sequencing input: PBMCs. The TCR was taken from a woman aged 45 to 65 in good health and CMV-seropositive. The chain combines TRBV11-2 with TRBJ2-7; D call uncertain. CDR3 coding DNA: TGTGCCAGCAGCCCCCCCGGGTTCGCGAGCAGTCTCTCCTACGAGCAGTACTTC. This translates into CASSPPGFASSLSYEQYF.